The T cell receptor beta chain under discussion was sequenced for a study of spatial heterogeneity in lung cancer (dated by TCRdb to about 2019). For the study in its entirety: Beta-chain transcripts were consistently detected in greater numbers than alpha-chain transcripts, which likely reflects a higher abundance of beta-chain transcripts. In the raw uncorrected reads, each unique combination of TCR and UMI appeared more than ten times on average. The study quantitatively compared TCR alpha and beta repertoires across multiple tumor regions, matched nontumor lung and blood in non-small cell lung cancer. Nonsynonymous mutation counts, determined by whole-exome sequencing of tumor tissue, were related to features of the TCR repertoire. Both alpha and beta chains were TCR-sequenced in approximately 200 tumor regions, fewer than 80 matched nontumor lung samples and roughly 50 PBMC samples obtained at surgery. Points the paper makes about the study in general: Ubiquitous expanded tumor TCRs were found in blood more often at tumor resection than at routine follow-up. Confirming at a functional level the hypothesis that regional TCRs recognize regional mutations was considered to require additional single-cell paired TCR alpha and beta sequencing.

The label giving this sample's time point can be read as: sample taken at primary tumor resection. TCR sequencing used whole RNA extracted from tumor and nontumor lung tissue, or from cryopreserved PBMC samples, without cell sorting. Donors were 72 patients with early-stage, untreated non-small cell lung cancer from the lung TRACERx cohort. Only patients for whom sufficient RNA was available from at least two tumor regions were selected for TCR sequencing. As to this clonotype: Its cognate antigen has yet to be identified. Base qualities are not recorded, but no much larger clone differs from it by a single base.

V is clipped by 6 bases and J by 3 bases, and the sequence between their germline boundaries is 11 bases long. CDR1 LNHDA and CDR2 SQIVND are derived from the germline V gene (reference sequence). Spanning cysteine to phenylalanine, the CDR3 consists of 14 amino acids. Kept here is only the CDR3 DNA, which spans 42 bases and is read in frame from base 1. The library was produced with 5' RACE. For sequencing, a NextSeq 500 was employed. The TCR library protocol attached a unique molecular identifier to each TCR cDNA molecule to allow correction of PCR and sequencing errors. The paper's processing steps were these. Decombinator tools were used for TCR identification, UMI-based error correction and CDR3 extraction. Expanded TCRs were defined as those above a frequency of 2 per 1,000, corresponding to the top 1% of the tumor frequency distribution. Rényi diversity was computed with the R vegan package after subsampling each repertoire 100 times to 5,000 TCRs. CDR3 similarity networks were built from amino acid triplet string-kernel similarity, connecting CDR3s with pairwise similarity above 0.82. The public reads were reprocessed in TCRdb via fastp at Q25 and MiXCR, keeping in-frame beta chains. Entries that share a CDR3 protein sequence are merged under the most common genes and DNA. The V and J calls follow TCRdb's processing rather than the paper's. Recorded for this sample are some 87,000 distinct CDR3 sequences; roughly 10% of them occurred a single time. In total, the top ten clones hold 6.9% of the sample.

The clonotype originates from a male donor with early-stage non-small cell lung cancer. The sample here was PBMCs, taken at surgery. The V and J genes are TRBV19 and TRBJ2-2, with the D gene uncertain. The DNA sequence follows: TGTGCCAGTAGATCCCGCCCGGACACCGGGGAGCTGTTTTTT. This sequence encodes CASRSRPDTGELFF.